The T cell receptor beta chain under discussion was sequenced for a study of beta chain features in type 1 diabetes. The overall study: Age and gender were similar between patients and healthy donors, as were cell yields. Fewer than 140,000,000 sorted cells were examined across all samples. The study, taken as a whole, reports: The study found that naive, central memory and Treg TCRB repertoires appeared more similar in patients than in healthy donors.

Based on CD45RO/CCR7/CD25/CD127/CD95/CD27, CD4+ regulatory, stem cell-like memory, naive and central memory cells were sorted. Expressed TCRB transcripts were sequenced, since all the RNA that had been isolated was reverse transcribed. Clones were sequenced by immunoSEQ multiplex PCR, and TCRdb holds only the in-frame ones, with some missing. The data hold about 220,000 clones, with roughly 11% observed a single time. This clone has only a few counts. Its antigen is as yet unknown. The CDR3 has 16 residues. V dropped 3 bases and J dropped 6; count of bases not matched to a gene: 11. Germline V gene data show CDR1 as MDHEN and CDR2 as SYDVKM.

This receptor was obtained from a man in his late teens or twenties in good health. Material for sequencing was central memory CD4+ T cells from blood. This chain uses TRBV28 with TRBJ2-3, with 8 nucleotides matching TRBD1. Here the CDR3 DNA reads TGTGCCAGCAGTTTTGGCCCGGGCAGGGGGCGGGATACGCAGTATTTT. Encoded protein: CASSFGPGRGRDTQYF.